This TCR beta chain was identified during a study of blood T cell repertoires in COVID-19. In the study overall: Spain, Italy and the United States supplied samples that represented acute and convalescent COVID-19. In each case, the material was cDNA or gDNA derived from T cells, B-cell-depleted T cells, or PBMCs.

Per the original data handling: Using reference gene primer amplification, nucleated cell counts were estimated. This table comes from immunoSEQ multiplex PCR, and its TCRdb copy is limited to in-frame clones, with some not included. V, J and clone size reflect that table, while D and trimming were determined from the DNA. Of approximately 250,000 clones listed, around four fifths are singletons. Per germline, CDR1 MDHEN and CDR2 SYDVKM. After removal of 7 bases from V and 3 bases from J, the junction contained 5 bases not matched to a gene. The CDR3 runs to 13 residues. The chain employs TRBV28 and TRBJ2-7; the match to TRBD2 covers 8 bases. The sample consisted of peripheral blood. The sequence derives from a man aged 60 to 75 with acute or convalescent COVID-19. CDR3 in amino acids: CASISGTFYEQYF. CDR3 in DNA: TGTGCCAGCATTAGCGGGACTTTCTACGAGCAGTACTTC.